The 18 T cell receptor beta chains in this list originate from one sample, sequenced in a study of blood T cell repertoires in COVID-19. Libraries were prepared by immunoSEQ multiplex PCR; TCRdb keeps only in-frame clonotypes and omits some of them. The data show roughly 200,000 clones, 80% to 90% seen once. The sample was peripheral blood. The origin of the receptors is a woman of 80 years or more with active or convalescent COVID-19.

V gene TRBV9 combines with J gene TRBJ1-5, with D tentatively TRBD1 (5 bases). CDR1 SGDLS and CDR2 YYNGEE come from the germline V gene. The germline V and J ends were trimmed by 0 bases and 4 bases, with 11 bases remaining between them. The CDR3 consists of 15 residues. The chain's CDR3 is CASSVGWGQNQPQHF. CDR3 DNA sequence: TGTGCCAGCAGCGTAGGGTGGGGCCAGAATCAGCCCCAGCATTTT.

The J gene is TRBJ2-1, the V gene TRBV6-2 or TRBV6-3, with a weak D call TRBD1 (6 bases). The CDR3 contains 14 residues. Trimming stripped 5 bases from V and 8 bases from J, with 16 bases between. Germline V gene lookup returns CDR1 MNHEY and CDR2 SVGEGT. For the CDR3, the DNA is TGTGCCAGCAGTACAAGGGGGTATTCCGATGAGCAGTTCTTC. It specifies CASSTRGYSDEQFF.

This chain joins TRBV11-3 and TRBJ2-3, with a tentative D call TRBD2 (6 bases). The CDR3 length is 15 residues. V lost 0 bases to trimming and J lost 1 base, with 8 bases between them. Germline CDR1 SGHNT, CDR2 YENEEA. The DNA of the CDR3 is TGTGCCAGCAGCTTAGATGGGACTGGCACAGATACGCAGTATTTT. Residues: CASSLDGTGTDTQYF.

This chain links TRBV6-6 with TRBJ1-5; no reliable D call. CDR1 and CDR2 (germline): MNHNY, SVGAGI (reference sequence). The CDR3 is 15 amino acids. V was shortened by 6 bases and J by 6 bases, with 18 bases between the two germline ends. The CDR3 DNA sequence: TGTGCCAGCAGCTCTTGGGAGGCCTGGACTCAGCCCCAGCATTTT. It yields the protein CASSSWEAWTQPQHF.

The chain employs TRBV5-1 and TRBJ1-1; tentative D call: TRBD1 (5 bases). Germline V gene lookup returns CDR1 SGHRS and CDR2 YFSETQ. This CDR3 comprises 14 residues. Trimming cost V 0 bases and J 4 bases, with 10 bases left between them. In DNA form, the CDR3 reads TGCGCCAGCAGCTTGGAGGGGCAGCTCACTGAAGCTTTCTTT. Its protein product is CASSLEGQLTEAFF.

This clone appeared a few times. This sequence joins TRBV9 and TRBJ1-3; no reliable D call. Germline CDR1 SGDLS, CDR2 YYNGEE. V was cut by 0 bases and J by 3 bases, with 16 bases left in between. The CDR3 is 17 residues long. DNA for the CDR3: TGTGCCAGCAGCGTAGGGGGAGCGTCGACCAGTGGAAACACCATATATTTT. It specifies CASSVGGASTSGNTIYF.

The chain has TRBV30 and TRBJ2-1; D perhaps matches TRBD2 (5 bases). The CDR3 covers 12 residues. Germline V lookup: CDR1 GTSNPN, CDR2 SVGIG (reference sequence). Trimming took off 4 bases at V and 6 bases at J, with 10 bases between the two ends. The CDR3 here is CAWNGGFNEQFF. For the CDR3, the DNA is TGTGCCTGGAATGGCGGGTTCAATGAGCAGTTCTTC. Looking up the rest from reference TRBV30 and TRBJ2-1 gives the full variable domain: SQTIHQWPATLVQPVGSPLSLECTVEGTSNPNLYWYRQAAGRGLQLLFYSVGIGQISSEVPQNLSASRPQDRQFILSSKKLLLSDSGFYLCAWNGGFNEQFFGPGTRLTVL.

The CDR3 bases are TGTGCCAGCAGCGTAGTCGGGGGAAAGAATGAAAAACTGTTTTTT. Amino acid sequence: CASSVVGGKNEKLFF. The chain couples TRBV9 to TRBJ1-4; D possibly corresponds to TRBD1 (5 bases). CDR1 SGDLS and CDR2 YYNGEE come from the germline V gene. CDR3 size: 15 residues. Trimming took off 0 bases at V and 5 bases at J, with 11 bases between the two ends.

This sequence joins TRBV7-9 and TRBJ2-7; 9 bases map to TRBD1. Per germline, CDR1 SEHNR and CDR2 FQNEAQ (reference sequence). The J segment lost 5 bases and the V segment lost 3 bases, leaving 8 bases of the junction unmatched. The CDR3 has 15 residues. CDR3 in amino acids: CASSLGRQGVHEQYF. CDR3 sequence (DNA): TGTGCCAGCAGCTTGGGGAGACAGGGGGTCCACGAGCAGTACTTC.

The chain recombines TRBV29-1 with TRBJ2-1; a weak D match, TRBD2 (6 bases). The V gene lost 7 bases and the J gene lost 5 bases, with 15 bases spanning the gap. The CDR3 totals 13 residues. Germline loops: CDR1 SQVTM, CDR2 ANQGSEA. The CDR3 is CSGAGSGNNEQFF. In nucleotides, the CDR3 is TGCAGCGGTGCGGGTAGCGGTAACAATGAGCAGTTCTTC.

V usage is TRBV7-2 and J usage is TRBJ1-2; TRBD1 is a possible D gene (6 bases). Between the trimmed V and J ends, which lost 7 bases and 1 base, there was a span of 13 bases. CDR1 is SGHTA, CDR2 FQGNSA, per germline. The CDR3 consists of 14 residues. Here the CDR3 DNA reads TGTGCCAGCACCCAGGACAGATTTAACTATGGCTACACCTTC. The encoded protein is CASTQDRFNYGYTF.

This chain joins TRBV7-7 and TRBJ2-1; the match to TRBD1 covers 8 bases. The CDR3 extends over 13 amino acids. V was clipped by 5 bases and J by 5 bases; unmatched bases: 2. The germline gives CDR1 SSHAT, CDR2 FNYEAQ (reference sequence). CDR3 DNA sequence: TGTGCCAGCAGCCAGGACAGGGACAATGAGCAGTTCTTC. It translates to CASSQDRDNEQFF. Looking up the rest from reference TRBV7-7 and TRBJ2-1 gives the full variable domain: GAGVSQSPRYKVTKRGQDVTLRCDPISSHATLYWYQQALGQGPEFLTYFNYEAQPDKSGLPSDRFSAERPEGSISTLTIQRTEQRDSAMYRCASSQDRDNEQFFGPGTRLTVL.

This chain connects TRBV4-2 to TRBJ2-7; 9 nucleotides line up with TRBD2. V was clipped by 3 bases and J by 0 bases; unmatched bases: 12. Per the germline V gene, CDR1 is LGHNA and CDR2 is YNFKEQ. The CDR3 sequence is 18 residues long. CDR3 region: CASSQSLWAGGSSYEQYF. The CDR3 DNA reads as TGTGCCAGCAGCCAGAGCCTTTGGGCGGGGGGGAGCTCCTACGAGCAGTACTTC.

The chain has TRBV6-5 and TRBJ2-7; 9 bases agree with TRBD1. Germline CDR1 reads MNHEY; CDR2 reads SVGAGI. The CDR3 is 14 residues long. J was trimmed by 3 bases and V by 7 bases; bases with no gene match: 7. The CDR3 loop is CASTRGQGIYEQYF. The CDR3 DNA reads TGTGCCAGCACCAGAGGACAGGGGATCTACGAGCAGTACTTC.

The CDR3 DNA reads as TGTGCCAGTACCCTAGGGGCGGAAGGGACCCAGTACTTC. Protein product: CASTLGAEGTQYF. This rearrangement joins TRBV19 to TRBJ2-5; the D gene is possibly TRBD1 (5 bases). Germline loops: CDR1 LNHDA, CDR2 SQIVND (reference sequence). V was cut by 7 bases and J by 7 bases, with 16 bases left in between. CDR3 length equals 13 residues.

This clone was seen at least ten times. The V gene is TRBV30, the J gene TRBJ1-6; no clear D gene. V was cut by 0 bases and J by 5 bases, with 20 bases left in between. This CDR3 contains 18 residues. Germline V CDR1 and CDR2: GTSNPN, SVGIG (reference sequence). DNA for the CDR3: TGTGCCTGGAGTGTCGGAGACGCTAAGTGGGTAGATAATTCACCCCTCCACTTT. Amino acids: CAWSVGDAKWVDNSPLHF.

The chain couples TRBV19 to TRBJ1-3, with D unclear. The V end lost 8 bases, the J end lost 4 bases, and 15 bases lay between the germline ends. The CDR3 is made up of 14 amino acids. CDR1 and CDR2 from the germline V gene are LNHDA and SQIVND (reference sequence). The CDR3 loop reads CASYPGSRGNTIYF. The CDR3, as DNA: TGTGCCAGTTACCCCGGGTCGAGGGGAAACACCATATATTTT.

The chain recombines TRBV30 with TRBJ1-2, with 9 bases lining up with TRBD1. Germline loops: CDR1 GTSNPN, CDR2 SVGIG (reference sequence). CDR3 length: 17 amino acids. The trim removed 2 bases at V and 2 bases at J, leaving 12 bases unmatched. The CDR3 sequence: CAWSTGHAGTGNYGYTF. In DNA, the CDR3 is TGTGCCTGGAGTACTGGTCATGCTGGGACAGGGAACTATGGCTACACCTTC.